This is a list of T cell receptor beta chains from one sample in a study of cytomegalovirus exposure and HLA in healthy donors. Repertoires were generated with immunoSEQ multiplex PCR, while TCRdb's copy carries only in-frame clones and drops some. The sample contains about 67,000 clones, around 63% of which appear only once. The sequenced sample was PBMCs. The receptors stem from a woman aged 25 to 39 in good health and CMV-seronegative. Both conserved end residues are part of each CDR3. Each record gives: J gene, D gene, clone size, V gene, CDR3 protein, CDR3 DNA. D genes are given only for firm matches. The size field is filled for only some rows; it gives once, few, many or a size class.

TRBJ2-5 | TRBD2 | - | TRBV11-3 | CASSLGGHREGETQYF | TGTGCCAGCAGCTTAGGAGGACATAGGGAGGGAGAGACCCAGTACTTC
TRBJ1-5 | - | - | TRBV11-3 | CASSLQGKEDQPQHF | TGTGCCAGCAGCCTTCAGGGGAAGGAGGATCAGCCCCAGCATTTT
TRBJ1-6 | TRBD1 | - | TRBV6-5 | CASSYRQGNSPLHF | TGTGCCAGCAGTTACCGACAGGGAAATTCACCCCTCCACTTT
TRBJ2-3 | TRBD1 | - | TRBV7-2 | CASSNRQGGLGTQYF | TGTGCCAGCAGCAATAGACAGGGTGGGTTGGGTACGCAGTATTTT
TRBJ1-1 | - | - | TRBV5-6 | CASSRGGINTEAFF | TGTGCCAGCAGTCGTGGGGGGATTAATACTGAAGCTTTCTTT
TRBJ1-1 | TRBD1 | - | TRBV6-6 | CASSYSGQGDTEAFF | TGTGCCAGCAGTTACTCCGGACAGGGCGACACTGAAGCTTTCTTT
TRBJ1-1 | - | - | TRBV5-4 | CASSLLDPGTEAFF | TGTGCCAGCAGCTTATTGGACCCAGGGACTGAAGCTTTCTTT
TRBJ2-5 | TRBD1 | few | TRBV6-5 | CASRLGTGRLETQYF | TGTGCCAGCAGACTAGGGACAGGACGCTTGGAGACCCAGTACTTC
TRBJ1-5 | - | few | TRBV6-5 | CASRAPNQPQHF | TGTGCCAGCAGGGCTCCTAATCAGCCCCAGCATTTT
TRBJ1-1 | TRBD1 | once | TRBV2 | CASSWGRGLAEAFF | TGTGCCAGCAGTTGGGGCAGGGGGCTTGCTGAAGCTTTCTTT
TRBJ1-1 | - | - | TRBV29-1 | CSVVQGQPTEAFF | TGCAGCGTTGTGCAGGGCCAACCCACTGAAGCTTTCTTT
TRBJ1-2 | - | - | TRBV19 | CASSNQARGYGYTF | TGTGCCAGTAGTAACCAGGCCAGAGGGTATGGCTACACCTTC
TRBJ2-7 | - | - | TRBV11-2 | CASRSGSNEQYF | TGTGCCAGCAGGTCAGGCAGCAACGAGCAGTACTTC
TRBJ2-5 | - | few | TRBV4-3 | CASSQDTSRETQYF | TGCGCCAGCAGCCAAGATACTAGTAGAGAGACCCAGTACTTC
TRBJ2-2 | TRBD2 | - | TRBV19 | CASSIRPLAGVHTGELFF | TGTGCCAGTAGTATAAGGCCCCTAGCGGGGGTCCATACCGGGGAGCTGTTTTTT
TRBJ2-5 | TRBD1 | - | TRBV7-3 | CASSLTRTGRETQYF | TGTGCCAGCAGCTTAACTCGGACAGGCCGCGAGACCCAGTACTTC
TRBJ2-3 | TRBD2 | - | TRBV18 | CASSHRQAGGSDTQYF | TGTGCCAGCTCACACAGGCAAGCGGGGGGGTCAGATACGCAGTATTTT
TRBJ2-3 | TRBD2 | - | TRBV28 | CASREGGLAGYWGGTDTQYF | TGTGCCAGCAGAGAAGGGGGACTAGCGGGGTACTGGGGAGGCACAGATACGCAGTATTTT
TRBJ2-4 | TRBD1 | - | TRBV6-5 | CASQTGSGNIQYF | TGTGCCAGCCAGACAGGGTCGGGAAACATTCAGTACTTC
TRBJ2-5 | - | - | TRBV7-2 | CASSSDWAPETQYF | TGTGCCAGCAGCTCGGACTGGGCTCCAGAGACCCAGTACTTC
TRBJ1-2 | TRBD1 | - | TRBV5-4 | CASSPDRGAYGYTF | TGTGCCAGCAGCCCCGACAGGGGGGCCTATGGCTACACCTTC
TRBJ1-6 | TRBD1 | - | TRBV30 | CAWTGTGNSPLHF | TGTGCCTGGACCGGGACAGGCAATTCACCCCTCCACTTT
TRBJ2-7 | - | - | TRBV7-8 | CASSLGARQVDYEQYF | TGTGCCAGCAGCTTAGGGGCGAGACAGGTCGACTACGAGCAGTACTTC
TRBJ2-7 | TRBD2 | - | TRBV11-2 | CASSLDLVAGGFYEQYF | TGTGCCAGCAGCTTAGATCTGGTAGCGGGGGGTTTCTACGAGCAGTACTTC
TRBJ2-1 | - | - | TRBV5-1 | CASSFARDSRGEQFF | TGCGCCAGCAGCTTTGCCCGGGACTCCCGGGGCGAGCAGTTCTTC
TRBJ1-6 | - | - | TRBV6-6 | CASSYPEAAPLHF | TGTGCCAGCAGTTATCCGGAGGCAGCACCCCTCCACTTT
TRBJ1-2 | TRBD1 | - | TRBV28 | CASSLSNRDRDNGYTF | TGTGCCAGCAGTTTATCAAACCGGGACAGGGACAATGGCTACACCTTC
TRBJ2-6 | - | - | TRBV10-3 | CAIGRRSGANVLTF | TGTGCCATCGGGAGACGCTCTGGGGCCAACGTCCTGACTTTC
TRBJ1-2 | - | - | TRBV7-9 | CASSLDVLGIANYGYTF | TGTGCCAGCAGCTTAGACGTTCTCGGTATTGCTAACTATGGCTACACCTTC
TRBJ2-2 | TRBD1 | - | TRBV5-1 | CASSDTGGNTGELFF | TGCGCCAGCAGCGATACAGGGGGGAACACCGGGGAGCTGTTTTTT
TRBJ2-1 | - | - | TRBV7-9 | CASSPLGQKQFF | TGTGCCAGCAGTCCTCTCGGACAGAAGCAGTTCTTC
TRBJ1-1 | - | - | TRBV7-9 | CASALPGTEAFF | TGTGCCAGCGCCCTTCCCGGCACTGAAGCTTTCTTT
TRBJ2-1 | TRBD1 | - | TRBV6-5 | CASTGGNNNEQFF | TGTGCCAGCACAGGGGGCAACAACAATGAGCAGTTCTTC
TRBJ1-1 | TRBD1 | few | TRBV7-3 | CASSWDRGADTEAFF | TGTGCCAGCAGCTGGGACAGGGGAGCGGACACTGAAGCTTTCTTT
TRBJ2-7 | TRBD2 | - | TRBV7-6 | CASSLGPTSGGSYEQYF | TGTGCCAGCAGCTTAGGGCCCACTAGCGGGGGCTCCTACGAGCAGTACTTC
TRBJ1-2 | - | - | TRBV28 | CASSSDEDYGYTF | TGTGCCAGCAGCTCTGACGAGGACTATGGCTACACCTTC
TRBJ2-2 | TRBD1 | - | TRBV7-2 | CASSSSGQGPPFSGELFF | TGTGCCAGCAGCTCCTCGGGACAGGGGCCCCCTTTTTCCGGGGAGCTGTTTTTT
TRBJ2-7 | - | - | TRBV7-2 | CASSLSGYEQYF | TGTGCCAGCAGCCTATCCGGCTACGAGCAGTACTTC
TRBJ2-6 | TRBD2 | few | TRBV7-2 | CASSLRAGGGGANVLTF | TGTGCCAGCAGCTTACGAGCGGGGGGAGGTGGGGCCAACGTCCTGACTTTC
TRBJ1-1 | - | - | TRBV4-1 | CASSQVTADTEAFF | TGCGCCAGCAGCCAAGTAACAGCAGACACTGAAGCTTTCTTT
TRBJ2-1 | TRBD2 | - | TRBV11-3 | CASSLVPSGGSYNEQFF | TGTGCCAGCAGCTTAGTCCCTAGCGGGGGGAGCTACAATGAGCAGTTCTTC